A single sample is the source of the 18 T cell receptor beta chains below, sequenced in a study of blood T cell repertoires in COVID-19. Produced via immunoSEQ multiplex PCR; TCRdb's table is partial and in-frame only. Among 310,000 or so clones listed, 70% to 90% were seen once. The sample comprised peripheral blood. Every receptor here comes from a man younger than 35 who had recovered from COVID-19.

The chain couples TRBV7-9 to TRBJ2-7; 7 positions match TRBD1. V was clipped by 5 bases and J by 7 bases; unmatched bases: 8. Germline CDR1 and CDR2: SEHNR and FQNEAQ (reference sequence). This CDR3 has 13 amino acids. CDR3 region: CASSTTGHGEQYF. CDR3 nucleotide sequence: TGTGCCAGCAGCACGACAGGGCATGGGGAGCAGTACTTC.

CDR3 sequence reads: CASSFGTGTGTGELFF. CDR3 nucleotide sequence: TGTGCCAGCAGCTTTGGAACCGGGACAGGGACCGGGGAGCTGTTTTTT. This chain uses TRBV11-3 with TRBJ2-2; 9 bases align to TRBD1. The CDR3 is 16 residues long. CDR1 and CDR2 (germline): SGHNT, YENEEA. With 3 bases clipped from V and 5 bases from J, the junction kept 7 bases outside the gene matches.

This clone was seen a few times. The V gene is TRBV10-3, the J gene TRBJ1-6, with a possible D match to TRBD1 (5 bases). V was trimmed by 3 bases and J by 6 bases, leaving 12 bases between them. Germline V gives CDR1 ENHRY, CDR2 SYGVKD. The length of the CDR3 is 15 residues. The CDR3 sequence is CAISDRQGVNSPLHF. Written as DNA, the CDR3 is TGTGCCATCAGTGATCGTCAAGGGGTTAATTCACCCCTCCACTTT.

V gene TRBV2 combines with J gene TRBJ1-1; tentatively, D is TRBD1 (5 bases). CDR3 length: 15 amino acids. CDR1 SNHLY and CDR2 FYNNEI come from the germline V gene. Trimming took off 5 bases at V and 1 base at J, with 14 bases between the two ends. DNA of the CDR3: TGTGCCAGCAGTCCGTCCCCCGACAGGAACACTGAAGCTTTCTTT. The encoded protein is CASSPSPDRNTEAFF.

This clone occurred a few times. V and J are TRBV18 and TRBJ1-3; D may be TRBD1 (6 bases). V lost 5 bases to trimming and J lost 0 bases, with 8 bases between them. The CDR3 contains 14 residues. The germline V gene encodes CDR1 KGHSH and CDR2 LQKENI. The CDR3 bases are TGTGCCAGCTCAGGACAGTCCTCTGGAAACACCATATATTTT. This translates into CASSGQSSGNTIYF.

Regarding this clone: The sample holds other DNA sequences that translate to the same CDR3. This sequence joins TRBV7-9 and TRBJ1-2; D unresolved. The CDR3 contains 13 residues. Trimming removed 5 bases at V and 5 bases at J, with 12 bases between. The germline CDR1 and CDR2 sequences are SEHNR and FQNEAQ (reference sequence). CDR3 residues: CASSPEGGYGYTF. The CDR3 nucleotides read TGTGCCAGCAGCCCAGAGGGAGGGTATGGCTACACCTTC.

In DNA, the CDR3 is TGTGCCAGCAGCGTAGTATCCGTAACAGAAGCTTTCTTT. This encodes CASSVVSVTEAFF. This sequence joins TRBV9 and TRBJ1-1; D unclear. Germline CDR1 reads SGDLS; CDR2 reads YYNGEE. CDR3 length equals 13 residues. V lost 0 bases and J 8 bases, leaving 11 bases between the germline ends.

CDR3 nucleotides: TGTGCCAGCAGTGAGCGGACAGGGCGCCAAGGATCACCCCTCCACTTT. It translates to CASSERTGRQGSPLHF. The chain couples TRBV6-1 to TRBJ1-6, with TRBD1 matching 8 bases. With 3 bases clipped from V and 10 bases from J, the junction kept 11 bases outside the gene matches. CDR1 is MNHNS and CDR2 is SASEGT in the germline V gene. The CDR3 is 16 amino acids.

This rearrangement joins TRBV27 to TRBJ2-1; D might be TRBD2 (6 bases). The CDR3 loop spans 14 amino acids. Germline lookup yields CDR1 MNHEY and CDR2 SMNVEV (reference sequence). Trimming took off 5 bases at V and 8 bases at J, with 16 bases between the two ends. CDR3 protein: CASSPRQGGDEQFF. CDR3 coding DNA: TGTGCCAGCAGTCCACGACAAGGAGGGGATGAGCAGTTCTTC.

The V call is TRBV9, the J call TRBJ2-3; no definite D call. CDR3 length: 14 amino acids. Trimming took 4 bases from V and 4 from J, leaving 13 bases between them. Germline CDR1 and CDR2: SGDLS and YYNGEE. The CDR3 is CASSPGGSADTQYF. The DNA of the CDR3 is TGTGCCAGCAGCCCTGGTGGCAGCGCAGATACGCAGTATTTT.

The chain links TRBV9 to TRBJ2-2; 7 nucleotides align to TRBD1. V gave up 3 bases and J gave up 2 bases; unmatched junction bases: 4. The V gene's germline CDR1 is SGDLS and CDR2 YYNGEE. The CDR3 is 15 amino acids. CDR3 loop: CASSGAGGNTGELFF. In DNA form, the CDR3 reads TGTGCCAGCAGCGGCGCAGGGGGAAACACCGGGGAGCTGTTTTTT. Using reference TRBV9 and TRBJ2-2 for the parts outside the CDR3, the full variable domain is DSGVTQTPKHLITATGQRVTLRCSPRSGDLSVYWYQQSLDQGLQFLIQYYNGEERAKGNILERFSAQQFPDLHSELNLSSLELGDSALYFCASSGAGGNTGELFFGEGSRLTVL.

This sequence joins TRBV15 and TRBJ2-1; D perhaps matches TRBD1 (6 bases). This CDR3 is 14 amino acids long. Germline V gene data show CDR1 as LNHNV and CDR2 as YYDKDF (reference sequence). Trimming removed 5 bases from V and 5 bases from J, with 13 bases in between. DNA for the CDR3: TGTGCCACCAGCCGCTGGACAGATAACAATGAGCAGTTCTTC. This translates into CATSRWTDNNEQFF.

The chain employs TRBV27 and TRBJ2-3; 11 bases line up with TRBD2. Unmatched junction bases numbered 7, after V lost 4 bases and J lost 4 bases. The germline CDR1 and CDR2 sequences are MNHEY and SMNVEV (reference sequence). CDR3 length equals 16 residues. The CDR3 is CASSSLLAGAADTQYF. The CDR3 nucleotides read TGTGCCAGCAGTTCTTTACTAGCGGGGGCCGCAGATACGCAGTATTTT.

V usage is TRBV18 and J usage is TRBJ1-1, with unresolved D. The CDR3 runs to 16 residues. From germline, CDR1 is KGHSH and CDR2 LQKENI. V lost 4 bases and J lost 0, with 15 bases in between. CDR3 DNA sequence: TGTGCCAGCTCACAGAGCACGAGTTTAATGAACACTGAAGCTTTCTTT. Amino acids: CASSQSTSLMNTEAFF. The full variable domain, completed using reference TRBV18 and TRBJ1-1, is NAGVMQNPRHLVRRRGQEARLRCSPMKGHSHVYWYRQLPEEGLKFMVYLQKENIIDESGMPKERFSAEFPKEGPSILRIQQVVRGDSAAYFCASSQSTSLMNTEAFFGQGTRLTVV.

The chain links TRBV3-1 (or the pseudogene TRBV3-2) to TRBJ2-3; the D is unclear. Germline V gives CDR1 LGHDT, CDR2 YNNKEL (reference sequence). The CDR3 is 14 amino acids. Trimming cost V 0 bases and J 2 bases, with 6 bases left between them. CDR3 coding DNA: TGTGCCAGCAGCCAAGATACTATCACAGATACGCAGTATTTT. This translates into CASSQDTITDTQYF.

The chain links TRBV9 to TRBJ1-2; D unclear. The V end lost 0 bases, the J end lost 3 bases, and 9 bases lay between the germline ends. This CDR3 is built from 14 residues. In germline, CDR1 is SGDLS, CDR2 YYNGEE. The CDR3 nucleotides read TGTGCCAGCAGCGTAGATGAGGTGGACTATGGCTACACCTTC. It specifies CASSVDEVDYGYTF.

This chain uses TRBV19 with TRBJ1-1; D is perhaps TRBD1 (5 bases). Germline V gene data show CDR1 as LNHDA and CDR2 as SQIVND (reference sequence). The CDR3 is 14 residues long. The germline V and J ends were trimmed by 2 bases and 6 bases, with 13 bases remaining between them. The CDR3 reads CASSIQGVGAEAFF. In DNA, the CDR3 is TGTGCCAGTAGTATACAGGGCGTCGGCGCTGAAGCTTTCTTT.

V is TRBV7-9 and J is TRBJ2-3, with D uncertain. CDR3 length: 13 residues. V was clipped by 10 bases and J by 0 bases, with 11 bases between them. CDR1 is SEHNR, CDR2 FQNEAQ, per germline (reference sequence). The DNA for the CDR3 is TGTGCCAACGGTCCCGGGAGCACAGATACGCAGTATTTT. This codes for CANGPGSTDTQYF.